The T cell receptor beta chain under discussion was sequenced for a study of blood T cell repertoires in COVID-19. The overall study: Both acute and convalescent COVID-19 samples were obtained from the United States, Italy and Spain.

V lost 1 base, J lost 2 bases, and 0 bases stayed unmatched. From germline, CDR1 is MNHEY and CDR2 SMNVEV (reference sequence). CDR3 length: 15 amino acids. The method was immunoSEQ multiplex PCR; TCRdb's version includes in-frame clones alone and lacks a portion of them. The sample holds over 120,000 clones; roughly 90% are singletons and the top ten take roughly 4%. The source is a man aged 45 to 65 who had recovered from COVID-19. The J gene is TRBJ1-5, the V gene TRBV27, with 9 positions matching TRBD1. Sequencing was carried out using PBMCs or T cells enriched from blood (not recorded which). CDR3 DNA: TGTGCCAGCAGTTTATGGGACAGGGGCAATCAGCCCCAGCATTTT. Residues: CASSLWDRGNQPQHF.